This T cell receptor beta chain was sequenced during a study of early T cells in non-severe SARS-CoV-2 infection. TCRdb redid the calling of the 5' RACE reads with MiXCR, one entry per CDR3 protein. This table has just under 85,000 distinct CDR3 sequences, roughly 10% appearing once. The CDR3 contains 13 residues. V shed 3 bases and J shed 3 bases, with 9 bases lying between them. Germline CDR1 and CDR2: SGHVS and FQNEAQ. The TCR originated in an adult who was a healthcare worker with PCR-confirmed SARS-CoV-2 infection or an uninfected control (not recorded which). This material consisted of whole blood, taken at baseline. The chain joins TRBV7-8 to TRBJ2-7; D unresolved. The chain's CDR3 is CASSFNNHYEQYF. For the CDR3, the DNA is TGTGCCAGCAGCTTTAACAACCACTACGAGCAGTACTTC.